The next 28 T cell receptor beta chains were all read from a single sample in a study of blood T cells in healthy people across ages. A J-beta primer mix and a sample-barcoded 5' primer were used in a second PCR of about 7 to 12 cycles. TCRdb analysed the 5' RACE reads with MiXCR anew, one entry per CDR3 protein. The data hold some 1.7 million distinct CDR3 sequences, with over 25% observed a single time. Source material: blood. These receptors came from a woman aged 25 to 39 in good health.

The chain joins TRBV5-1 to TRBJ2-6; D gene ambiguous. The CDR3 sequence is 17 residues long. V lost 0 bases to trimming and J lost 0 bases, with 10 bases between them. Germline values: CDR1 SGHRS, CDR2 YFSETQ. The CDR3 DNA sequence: TGCGCCAGCAGCTTGGCCCTTGACTCCTCTGGGGCCAACGTCCTGACTTTC. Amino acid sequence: CASSLALDSSGANVLTF.

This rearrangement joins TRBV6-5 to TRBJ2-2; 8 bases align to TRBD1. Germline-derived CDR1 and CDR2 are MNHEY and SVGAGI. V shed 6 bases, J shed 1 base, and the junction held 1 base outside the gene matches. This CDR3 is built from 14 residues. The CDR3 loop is CASRDRGNTGELFF. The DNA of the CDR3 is TGTGCCAGCAGAGACAGGGGGAACACCGGGGAGCTGTTTTTT.

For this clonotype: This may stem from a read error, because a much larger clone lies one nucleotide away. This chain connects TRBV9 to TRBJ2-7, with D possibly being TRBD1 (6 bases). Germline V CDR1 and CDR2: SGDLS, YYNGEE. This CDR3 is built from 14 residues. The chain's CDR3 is CTSSVEGDRYEQYF. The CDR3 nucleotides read TGTACCAGCAGCGTAGAGGGGGACCGCTACGAGCAGTACTTC.

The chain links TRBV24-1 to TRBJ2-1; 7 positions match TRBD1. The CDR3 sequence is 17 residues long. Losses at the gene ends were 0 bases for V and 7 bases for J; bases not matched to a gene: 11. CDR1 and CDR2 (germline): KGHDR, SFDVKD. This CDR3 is CATSDLALTGSVNEQFF. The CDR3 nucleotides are TGTGCCACCAGTGATTTGGCGCTGACAGGGTCGGTTAATGAGCAGTTCTTC.

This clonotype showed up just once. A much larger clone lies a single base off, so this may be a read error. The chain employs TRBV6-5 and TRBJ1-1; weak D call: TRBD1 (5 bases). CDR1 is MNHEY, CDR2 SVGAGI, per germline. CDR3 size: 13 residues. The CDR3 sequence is CASTRGDRSETFF. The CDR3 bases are TGTGCCAGCACTCGGGGGGATCGCTCTGAAACTTTCTTT.

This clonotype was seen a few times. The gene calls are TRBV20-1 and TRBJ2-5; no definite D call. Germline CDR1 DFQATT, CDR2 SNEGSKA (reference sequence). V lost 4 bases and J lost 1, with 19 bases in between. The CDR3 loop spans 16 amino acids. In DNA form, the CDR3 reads TGCAGTGCTAACGACCGCAGACATTCTCTCCAAGAGACCCAGTACTTC. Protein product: CSANDRRHSLQETQYF.

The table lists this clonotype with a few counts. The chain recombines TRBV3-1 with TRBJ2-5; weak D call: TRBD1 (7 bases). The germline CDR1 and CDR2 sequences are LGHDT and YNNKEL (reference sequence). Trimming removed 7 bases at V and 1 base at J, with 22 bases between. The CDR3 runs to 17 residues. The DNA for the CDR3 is TGTGCCAGCACAAAAAACGCAGGGGGGAAACGCCAAGAGACCCAGTACTTC. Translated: CASTKNAGGKRQETQYF.

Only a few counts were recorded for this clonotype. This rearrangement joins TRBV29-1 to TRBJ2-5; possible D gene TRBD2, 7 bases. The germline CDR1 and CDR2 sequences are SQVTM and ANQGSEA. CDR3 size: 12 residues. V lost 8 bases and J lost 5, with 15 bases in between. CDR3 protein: CSTEGGTETQYF. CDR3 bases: TGCAGCACGGAGGGGGGGACGGAGACCCAGTACTTC.

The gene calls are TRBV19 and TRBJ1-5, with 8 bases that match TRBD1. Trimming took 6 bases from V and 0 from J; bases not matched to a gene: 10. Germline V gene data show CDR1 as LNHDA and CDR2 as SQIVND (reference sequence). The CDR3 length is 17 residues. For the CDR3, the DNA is TGTGCCAGTAGCGAAACAGGGGACAGGAATAGCAATCAGCCCCAGCATTTT. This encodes CASSETGDRNSNQPQHF.

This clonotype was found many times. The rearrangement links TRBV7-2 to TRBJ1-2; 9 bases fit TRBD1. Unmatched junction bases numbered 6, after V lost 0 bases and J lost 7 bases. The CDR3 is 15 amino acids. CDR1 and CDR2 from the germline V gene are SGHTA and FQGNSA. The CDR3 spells CASSLAGTGISGYTF. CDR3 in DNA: TGTGCCAGCAGCTTAGCCGGGACAGGGATATCTGGCTACACCTTC.

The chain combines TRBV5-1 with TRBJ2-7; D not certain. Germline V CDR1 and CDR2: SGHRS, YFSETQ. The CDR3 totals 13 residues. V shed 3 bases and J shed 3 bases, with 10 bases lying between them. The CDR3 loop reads CASSWKLGYEQYF. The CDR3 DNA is TGCGCCAGCAGCTGGAAACTTGGCTACGAGCAGTACTTC.

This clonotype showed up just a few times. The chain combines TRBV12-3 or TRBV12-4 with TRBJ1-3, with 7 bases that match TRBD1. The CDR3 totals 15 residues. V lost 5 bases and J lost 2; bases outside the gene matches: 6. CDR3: CASSPDRVTGNTIYF. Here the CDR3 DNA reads TGTGCCAGCAGTCCAGACAGGGTAACTGGAAACACCATATATTTT.

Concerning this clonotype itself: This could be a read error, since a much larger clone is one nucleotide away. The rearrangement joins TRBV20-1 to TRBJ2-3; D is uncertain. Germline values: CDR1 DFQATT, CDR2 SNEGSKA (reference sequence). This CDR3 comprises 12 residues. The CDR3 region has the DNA TGCATAGAGGTCAAAGACACAGATACGCAGTATTTT. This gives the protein CIEVKDTDTQYF.

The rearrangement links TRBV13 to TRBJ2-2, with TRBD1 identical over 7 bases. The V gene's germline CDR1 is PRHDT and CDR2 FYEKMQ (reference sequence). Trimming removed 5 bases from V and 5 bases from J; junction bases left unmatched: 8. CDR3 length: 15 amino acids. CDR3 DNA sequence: TGTGCCAGCAGCACCGACAGGGTATCAACCGGGGAGCTGTTTTTT. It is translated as CASSTDRVSTGELFF. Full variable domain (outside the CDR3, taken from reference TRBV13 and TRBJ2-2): AAGVIQSPRHLIKEKRETATLKCYPIPRHDTVYWYQQGPGQDPQFLISFYEKMQSDKGSIPDRFSAQQFSDYHSELNMSSLELGDSALYFCASSTDRVSTGELFFGEGSRLTVL.

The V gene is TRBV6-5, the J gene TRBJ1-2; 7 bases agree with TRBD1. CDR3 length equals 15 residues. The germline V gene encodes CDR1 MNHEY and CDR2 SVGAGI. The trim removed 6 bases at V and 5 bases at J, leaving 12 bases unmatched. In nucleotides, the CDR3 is TGTGCCAGCAGAGACGCAGGGGGAATGCAGTATGGCTACACCTTC. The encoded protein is CASRDAGGMQYGYTF.

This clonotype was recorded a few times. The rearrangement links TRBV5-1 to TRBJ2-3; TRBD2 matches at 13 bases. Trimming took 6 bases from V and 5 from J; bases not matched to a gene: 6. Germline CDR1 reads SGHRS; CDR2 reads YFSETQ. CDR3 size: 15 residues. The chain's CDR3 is CASKSGTSGIDTQYF. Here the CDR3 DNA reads TGCGCCAGCAAATCCGGGACTAGCGGGATAGATACGCAGTATTTT.

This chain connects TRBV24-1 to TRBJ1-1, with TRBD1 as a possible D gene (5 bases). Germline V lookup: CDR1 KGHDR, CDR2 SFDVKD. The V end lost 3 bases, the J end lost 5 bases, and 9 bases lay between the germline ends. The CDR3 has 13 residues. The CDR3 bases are TGTGCCACCAGTGATCCCGGGGGAACTGAAGCTTTCTTT. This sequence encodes CATSDPGGTEAFF.

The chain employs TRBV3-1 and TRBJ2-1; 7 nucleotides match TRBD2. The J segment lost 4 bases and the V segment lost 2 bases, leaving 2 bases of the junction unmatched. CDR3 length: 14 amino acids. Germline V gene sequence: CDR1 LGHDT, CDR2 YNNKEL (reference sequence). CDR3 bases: TGTGCCAGCAGCCAACAGCGGGGTTACAATGAGCAGTTCTTC. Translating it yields CASSQQRGYNEQFF.

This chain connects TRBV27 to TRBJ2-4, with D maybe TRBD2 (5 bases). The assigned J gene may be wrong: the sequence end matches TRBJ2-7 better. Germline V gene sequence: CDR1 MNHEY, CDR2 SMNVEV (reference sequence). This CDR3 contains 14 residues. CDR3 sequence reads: CASSAGPGLDEQYF. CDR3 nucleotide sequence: TGTGCCAGTAGTGCGGGCCCTGGGCTAGACGAGCAGTACTTC.

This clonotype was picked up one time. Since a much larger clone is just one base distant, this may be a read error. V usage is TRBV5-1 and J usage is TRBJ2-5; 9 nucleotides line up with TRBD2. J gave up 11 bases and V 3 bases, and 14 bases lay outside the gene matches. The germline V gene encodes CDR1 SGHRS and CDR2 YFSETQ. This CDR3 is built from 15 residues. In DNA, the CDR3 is TGCGCCAGCAGCTCCGGACTAGCGAGGGCCTACGGGCAGTACTTC. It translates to CASSSGLARAYGQYF.

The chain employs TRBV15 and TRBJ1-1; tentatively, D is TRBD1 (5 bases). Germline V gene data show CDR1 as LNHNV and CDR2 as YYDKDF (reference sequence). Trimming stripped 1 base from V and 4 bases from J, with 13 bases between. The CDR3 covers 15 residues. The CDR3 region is CATSRVAGDSTEAFF. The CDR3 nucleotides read TGTGCCACCAGCAGAGTGGCGGGGGATAGCACTGAAGCTTTCTTT.

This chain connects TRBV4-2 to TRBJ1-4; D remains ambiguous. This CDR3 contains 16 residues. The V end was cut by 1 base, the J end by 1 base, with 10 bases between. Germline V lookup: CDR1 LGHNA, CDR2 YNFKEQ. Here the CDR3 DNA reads TGTGCCAGCAGCCAAGCTAAGGGCGTAACTAATGAAAAACTGTTTTTT. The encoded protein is CASSQAKGVTNEKLFF.

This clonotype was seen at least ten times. The CDR3 protein is CASSFGGGGTDTQYF. The CDR3, as DNA: TGTGCCAGCAGTTTTGGCGGGGGGGGCACAGATACGCAGTATTTT. V gene TRBV12-3 or TRBV12-4 combines with J gene TRBJ2-3; TRBD2 matches 9 bases. The CDR3 has 15 residues. J lost 1 base, V lost 3 bases, and 2 bases had no gene match.

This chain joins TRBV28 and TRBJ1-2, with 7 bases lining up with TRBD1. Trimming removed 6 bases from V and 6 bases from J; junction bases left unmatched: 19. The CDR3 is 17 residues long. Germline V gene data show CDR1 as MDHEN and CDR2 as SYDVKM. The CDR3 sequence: CASRTGLGQGVSNGYTF. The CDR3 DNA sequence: TGTGCCAGCAGGACCGGGTTGGGGCAGGGGGTATCCAATGGCTACACCTTC.

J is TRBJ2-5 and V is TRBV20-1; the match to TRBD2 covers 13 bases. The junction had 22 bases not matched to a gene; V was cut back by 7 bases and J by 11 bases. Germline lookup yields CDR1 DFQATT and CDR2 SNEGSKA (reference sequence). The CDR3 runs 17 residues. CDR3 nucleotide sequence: TGCAGTGTTTTCGGGAAACTAAGGACTAGCGGGAGACCCGGGCAGTACTTC. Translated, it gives CSVFGKLRTSGRPGQYF.

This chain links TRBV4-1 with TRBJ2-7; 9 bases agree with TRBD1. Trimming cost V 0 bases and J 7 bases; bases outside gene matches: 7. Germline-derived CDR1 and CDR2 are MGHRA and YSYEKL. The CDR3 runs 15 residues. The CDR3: CASSQDPGTGKEQYF. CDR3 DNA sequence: TGCGCCAGCAGCCAAGACCCCGGGACAGGGAAAGAGCAGTACTTC.

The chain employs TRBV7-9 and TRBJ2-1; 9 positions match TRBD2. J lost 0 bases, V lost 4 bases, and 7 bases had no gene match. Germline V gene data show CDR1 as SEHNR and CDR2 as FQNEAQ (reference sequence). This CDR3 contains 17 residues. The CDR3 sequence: CASSSVSGGSSYNEQFF. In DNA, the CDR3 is TGTGCCAGCAGCTCCGTTAGCGGGGGAAGCTCCTACAATGAGCAGTTCTTC.

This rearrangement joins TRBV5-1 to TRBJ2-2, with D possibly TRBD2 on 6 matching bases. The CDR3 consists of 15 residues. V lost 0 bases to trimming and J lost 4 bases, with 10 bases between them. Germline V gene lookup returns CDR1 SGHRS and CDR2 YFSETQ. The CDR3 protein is CASSLVAGSTGELFF. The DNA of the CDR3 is TGCGCCAGCAGCTTGGTCGCGGGGAGCACCGGGGAGCTGTTTTTT.